This entry features one TCR beta chain sequence. This clonotype was counted ten times or more. Its antigen remains undetermined. No base quality information exists; no much larger clone differs at one position. Donors were roughly 40 systemically healthy Caucasian individuals from Russia aged roughly 6 to 100 years. Ten milliliters of peripheral blood were drawn from each donor into EDTA-treated Vacutainer tubes. Ficoll-Paque density-gradient centrifugation was used to isolate PBMCs, with at least 6 million per sample. Trizol reagent was used to extract total RNA from PBMCs, with at least 6 micrograms per sample. For every donor, an aliquot of PBMCs went through flow cytometry to measure the percentages of naive CD45RAhigh/CD27high T cells. V is clipped by 1 base and J by 0 bases, and the sequence between their germline boundaries is 7 bases long. According to the germline V gene (reference sequence), CDR1 reads SEHNR and CDR2 reads FQNEAQ. The CDR3, from cysteine to phenylalanine, totals 15 residues. The CDR3 DNA has 45 bases and is translated from base 1.

This sample stems from a study of blood T cells in healthy people across ages (dated by TCRdb to between 2014 and 2016). Regarding the complete study: In model experiments, template switching captured about one uniquely barcoded TCR beta cDNA molecule for every two T cells. Age-related changes in TCR beta repertoire diversity were measured in the study by deep sequencing normalized with unique cDNA molecular identifiers. Four age groups were formed from the donors: young (average 16 years), middle-aged (around 39), aged (approximately 60) and long-lived (82). To avoid experimental bias, donors of different ages were randomly spread across the sequencing lanes. The study analyzed two additional independent replicas of 1 million unique cDNA reads from the same blood draw for two donors, one aged 18 to 30 and one aged 80 or older.

The study at large found these results: A strong correlation was found between observed TCR beta diversity and the percentage of naive T cells measured by flow cytometry. Since profiling was done on bulk unsorted PBMCs, naive and antigen-experienced compartments could not be conclusively compared. Estimates of total diversity based on one million sequenced T cells were considered lower bounds and underestimates. As age increased, observed TCR beta diversity per million T cells dropped in a roughly linear way, and a significant reduction was already evident by age about 40. Because the CMV infection status of the donors was unknown, age-related changes in expanded clonotypes may potentially have been confounded. Compared with the aged group, the long-lived group had more naive CD4+ T cells, fewer expanded clones and increased TCR diversity, a pattern suggesting age selection.

The method was 5' RACE. A second PCR of roughly 7 to 12 cycles was run with a J-beta primer mix and a sample-barcoded 5' primer. A unique molecular identifier was introduced onto each TCR beta cDNA molecule by a template-switch 5' adaptor carrying 12 random nucleotides. Each sample yielded at least 3 million CDR3-containing paired-end reads. The Mint cDNA synthesis kit, primed by a TRBC-specific oligonucleotide, was used to synthesize first-strand cDNA from all RNA. Following uracil-DNA glycosylase treatment, all cDNA underwent a first 18-cycle PCR with the universal primers M1SS and BC2_uni_R. In the source study's methods: For normalization, 1 million high-quality reads were randomly selected from each sample, with every read carrying a distinct molecular identifier. Reads with shared molecular identifiers were discarded instead of being binned into consensus sequences. CDR3 identification, clonotype clustering and error correction used MiTCR with a Q25 quality threshold and the strictest error-elimination algorithm. Lower-bound total TCR beta diversity was estimated with a nonparametric unseen species model using Euler transformation. The public reads were quality trimmed at Q25 with fastp and then assembled into clones with MiXCR by TCRdb, keeping productive beta chains. CDR3 protein sequences are deduplicated, and each keeps its most common genes and DNA. The V and J calls were determined by TCRdb, not by the authors. Counted in this sample were around 1,900,000 distinct CDR3 sequences; about 39% of them appeared once. The ten largest clones take up under 25% of the sample.

The specimen sequenced was blood. The V and J genes are TRBV7-9 and TRBJ2-1; no D gene can be assigned with confidence. This TCR derives from a human donor in good health. The base sequence is TGTGCCAGCAGCTTAGTAGTGGACTCCTACAATGAGCAGTTCTTC. This translates into CASSLVVDSYNEQFF.